This record concerns one T cell receptor (beta chain) sequence. This clonotype was recorded many times. Which antigen it targets is not known. Per-base qualities were not stored, and no clone one base away is much larger. The sample is drawn from a study of spatial heterogeneity in lung cancer (dated 2019 in TCRdb). A note on the overall study: Donors were 70 or so patients with early-stage, untreated non-small cell lung cancer from the lung TRACERx cohort. Follow-up PBMC samples were sequenced whenever available, with a median time to follow-up of approximately 2 years after resection. More beta-chain than alpha-chain transcripts were consistently detected, likely reflecting higher beta-chain transcript abundance. In non-small cell lung cancer, the study quantitatively compared TCR alpha and beta repertoires across several tumor regions, matched nontumor lung, and blood. In the raw uncorrected reads, each unique combination of TCR and UMI appeared on average more than ten times. Both alpha and beta chains were TCR-sequenced in hundreds of tumor regions, about 69 matched nontumor lung samples and roughly 50 PBMC samples obtained at surgery. Nonsynonymous mutation counts, determined by whole-exome sequencing of tumor tissue, were related to features of the TCR repertoire. Study-level results and caveats: Additional single-cell paired TCR alpha and beta sequencing was considered necessary to confirm, at a functional level, the hypothesis that regional TCRs recognize regional mutations. Only 14 patients were included in the comparisons of baseline and follow-up blood repertoires. Ubiquitous expanded tumor TCRs showed up in blood more often at tumor resection than at routine follow-up.

Library preparation employed 5' RACE. The run used a NextSeq 500. To allow correction of PCR and sequencing errors, the TCR library protocol tagged every TCR cDNA molecule with a unique molecular identifier. Under the source paper's analysis protocol: TCR identification, UMI-based error correction and CDR3 extraction were all carried out with Decombinator tools. TCRs above a frequency of 2 per 1,000, corresponding to the top 1% of the tumor frequency distribution, were defined as expanded. Rényi diversity was computed with the R vegan package after subsampling each repertoire 100 times to 5,000 TCRs. To build CDR3 similarity networks, amino acid triplet string-kernel similarity was used, and CDR3s were connected when their pairwise similarity was above 0.82. TCRdb reworked the public reads: Q25 trimming with fastp, MiXCR clone assembly, productive beta chains retained. Rows matching on CDR3 protein sequence are summarized as one entry with the most common DNA and genes. Here the V and J calls rest on TCRdb's processing, not on the authors' analysis. The sample yields around 20,000 distinct CDR3 sequences; 9.2% were counted once. Less than 25% of the sample is in the top ten clones.

The germline V gene supplies CDR1 SNHLY and CDR2 FYNNEI. Deletion took 6 bases off V and 4 bases off J, with a span of 13 bases between the germline ends. The CDR3 starts with the cysteine, ends with the phenylalanine, and has 13 residues. The DNA shown is the 39-base CDR3, in frame from base 1. The time point label here, explained by the study, means: blood at routine non-recurrence follow-up after resection. TCR sequencing used whole RNA extracted from tumor and nontumor lung tissue, or from cryopreserved PBMC samples, without cell sorting. Only patients with enough RNA available from two or more tumor regions were chosen for TCR sequencing.

This receptor was identified in a male donor with early-stage non-small cell lung cancer. This specimen consisted of PBMCs, obtained at follow-up. The chain couples TRBV2 to TRBJ2-7, and perhaps TRBD1 as D gene, on 6 matching bases. The DNA is TGTGCCAGCAGGGAGCCAGGGGTGTACGAGCAGTACTTC. Translated, it gives CASREPGVYEQYF.